This passage covers 21 T cell receptor beta chains from one sample sequenced in a study of tumor-infiltrating lymphocytes in glioblastoma multiforme. Three nested ARM-PCR rounds with V-beta and C-beta primers built TCRB libraries. TCRdb analysed the multiplex PCR reads with MiXCR anew, one entry per CDR3 protein. The sample consists of some 14,000 distinct CDR3 sequences, 55% to 85% of them appearing once. Sequenced input: brain tumor tissue. These receptors came from a male donor with glioblastoma.

As for this clonotype: One end of the junction is discordant with germline, which a read error may explain. The chain links TRBV20-1 to TRBJ2-7, with D possibly called TRBD1 or TRBD2 (5 bases each). This CDR3 has 13 amino acids. From germline, CDR1 is DFQATT and CDR2 SNEGSKA (reference sequence). The CDR3: CSTRECQGFEQYF. The CDR3 coding sequence is TGCAGTACTAGAGAGTGTCAGGGATTCGAGCAGTACTTC.

This clonotype is medium-sized (0.01 to 0.1%) by share. The chain is built from TRBV30 and TRBJ1-2; D ambiguous. Per germline, CDR1 GTSNPN and CDR2 SVGIG (reference sequence). The CDR3 is made up of 13 amino acids. V lost 0 bases to trimming and J lost 3 bases, with 8 bases between them. The CDR3 bases are TGTGCCTGGAGTGTGCAGGTCTACTATGGCTACACCTTC. Translating gives CAWSVQVYYGYTF.

This clonotype came up a few times. At one of its ends the junction is not consistent with the germline gene, which may arise from a read error. The rearrangement uses TRBV12-3 or TRBV12-4 and TRBJ2-5; TRBD1 is a possible D gene (6 bases). This CDR3 has 14 residues. CDR3 loop: CASSSPDRVETRYF. In DNA, the CDR3 is TGTGCCAGCAGTTCTCCGGACAGAGTGGAGACCCGGTACTTC.

As for this clonotype: Given the absence of the conserved phenylalanine or tryptophan at the CDR3 end, a read error is likely. V usage is TRBV7-8 and J usage is TRBJ2-3; no reliable D call. The CDR3 is 15 amino acids. CDR1 is SGHVS, CDR2 FQNEAQ, per germline. Trimming left V 0 bases short and J 2 bases short, with 9 bases between. The CDR3 is CASSLALRHTDTQYL. The CDR3 region has the DNA TGTGCCAGCAGCTTAGCGCTGAGGCACACAGATACGCAGTATCTT.

This clonotype was seen more than once but under ten times. The rearrangement uses TRBV20-1 and TRBJ2-1; D may be TRBD1 (5 bases). Trimming cost V 1 base and J 2 bases, with 18 bases left between them. CDR1 and CDR2 (germline): DFQATT, SNEGSKA (reference sequence). CDR3 length: 17 residues. The CDR3 DNA follows: TGCAGTGCTAGAGCCTACTCGACAGTGAGGCCCTACAATGAGCAGTTCTTC. Encoded protein: CSARAYSTVRPYNEQFF.

Comments on this clonotype: An end of the junction does not agree with germline; a read error may underlie this. The genes are TRBV20-1 and TRBJ2-3; 9 positions agree with TRBD1. CDR3 length: 14 residues. Germline assignment: CDR1 DFQATT and CDR2 SNEGSKA (reference sequence). CDR3 residues: CNARKTGGLVMQYF. The CDR3 coding sequence is TGCAATGCTAGAAAGACAGGGGGGTTGGTTATGCAGTATTTT.

This sequence joins TRBV20-1 and TRBJ2-3; a possible D gene is TRBD2 (5 bases). The CDR3 is 13 residues long. CDR1 DFQATT and CDR2 SNEGSKA come from the germline V gene (reference sequence). Deletions cut 1 base from V and 2 bases from J, with 7 bases between. Here the CDR3 DNA reads TGCAGTGCTAGAGGGCGGGCCACAGATACGCAGTATTTT. Its protein product is CSARGRATDTQYF.

Points on this clonotype: One junction end disagrees with the germline gene, perhaps due to a read error. The rearrangement uses TRBV11-2 and TRBJ1-3; D is unresolved. Germline CDR1 is SGHAT and CDR2 is FQNNGV. The length of the CDR3 is 15 residues. The CDR3 nucleotides are TGTGCCAGCAGCGCCGGAACGCCCTCTGGACACACCATATATTTT. Translating gives CASSAGTPSGHTIYF.

About this clonotype: A much larger clone differs from this one at a single base, so this may be a read error. The V and J genes are TRBV10-2 and TRBJ2-1; possible D gene TRBD2, 7 bases. The CDR3 sequence is 15 residues long. From germline, CDR1 is WSHSY and CDR2 SAAADI. V dropped 6 bases and J dropped 10 bases, with 22 bases sitting between them. For the CDR3, the DNA is TGCGCCAGCAGGGACGGACTAGAGGGGGGGGGGGAGCAGTTCTTC. Its translation is CASRDGLEGGGEQFF.

This clonotype is deemed medium-sized. This rearrangement joins TRBV6-5 to TRBJ2-7; the match to TRBD1 covers 8 bases. The CDR3 has 14 residues. The V gene end was trimmed by 5 bases and the J gene end by 4 bases; junction bases not matched to a gene: 7. Looked up from germline, CDR1 is MNHEY and CDR2 is SVGAGI. CDR3 sequence (DNA): TGTGCCAGCAGTCACGACAGGGGAGATTACGAGCAGTACTTC. It encodes CASSHDRGDYEQYF.

To note about this clonotype: At one end, the junction sequence differs from germline, possibly due to a read error. This chain joins TRBV6-5 and TRBJ1-2; 9 bases are shared with TRBD1. There are 14 residues in the CDR3. The V gene's germline CDR1 is MNHEY and CDR2 SVGAGI. Here the CDR3 reads CASQPSQGARGYSF. In nucleotides, the CDR3 is TGTGCCAGCCAGCCTTCACAGGGGGCGCGTGGCTACTCCTTC.

By its share, this clonotype is medium-sized. V is TRBV6-1 and J is TRBJ2-4, with 11 bases identical to TRBD2. The V segment lost 6 bases and the J segment 5 bases; nucleotides outside the gene matches: 3. The CDR3 totals 14 residues. The germline CDR1 and CDR2 sequences are MNHNS and SASEGT. The CDR3 bases are TGTGCCAGCAGACTGGGACTAGCGGAAAACATTCAGTACTTC. Translated, it gives CASRLGLAENIQYF.

About this clonotype itself: A single base separates this from a much larger clone, so it may be a read error. This chain connects TRBV20-1 to TRBJ2-7; perhaps TRBD1 as D (6 bases). CDR1 and CDR2 (germline): DFQATT, SNEGSKA (reference sequence). There are 13 residues in the CDR3. The DNA of the CDR3 is TGCAGTGCCCCTCCGACAGGTTCCTACGAGCATTACTTC. Residues: CSAPPTGSYEHYF.

On this clonotype itself: The junction departs from the called germline gene at one end, perhaps through a read error. DNA for the CDR3: TGTGACAGCAGTTTCCCAGGGGGGGGAGCCCCTGAAGAGGCCCAGTACTTC. Amino acid sequence: CDSSFPGGGAPEEAQYF. The genes are TRBV12-3 or TRBV12-4 and TRBJ2-5; the D gene could be TRBD1 or TRBD2 (7 bases each). This CDR3 is built from 17 residues.

The V and J genes are TRBV29-1 and TRBJ2-1; 10 nucleotides match TRBD2. CDR3 size: 16 residues. From germline, CDR1 is SQVTM and CDR2 ANQGSEA. V gave up 1 base and J gave up 4 bases; unmatched junction bases: 7. The CDR3 DNA reads TGCAGCGTTGAAGGGGGGGCTAGCGGGAGATACAATGAGCAGTTCTTC. This gives the protein CSVEGGASGRYNEQFF.

In regard to this clonotype: Because it lacks the conserved phenylalanine or tryptophan at the end, this CDR3 is likely a read error. V gene TRBV6-5 combines with J gene TRBJ1-6, with D possibly matching TRBD1 (6 bases). Germline CDR1 reads MNHEY; CDR2 reads SVGAGI. The CDR3 totals 17 residues. This chain's CDR3 is CANSDKHPGAYNSPLHS. CDR3 bases: TGTGCCAACAGTGATAAACATCCGGGGGCCTACAATTCACCCCTCCACTCT.

The chain is built from TRBV20-1 and TRBJ2-7; D may match TRBD1 or TRBD2 (5 bases each). The germline V gene encodes CDR1 DFQATT and CDR2 SNEGSKA (reference sequence). Trimming removed 6 bases at V and 6 bases at J, with 21 bases between. This CDR3 has 14 amino acids. The CDR3 nucleotides are TGCAGTGCCCCCTACAACCGGGGCCGGGGCGAGCAGTACTTC. Translation: CSAPYNRGRGEQYF.

This chain joins TRBV20-1 and TRBJ2-7; TRBD2 aligns across 8 bases. The germline gives CDR1 DFQATT, CDR2 SNEGSKA (reference sequence). The CDR3 runs to 15 residues. V gave up 7 bases and J gave up 2 bases; unmatched junction bases: 13. CDR3 in DNA: TGCAGTGTACCCGAGCTGACTAGCGAAGCCTACGAGCAGTACTTC. As protein: CSVPELTSEAYEQYF.

The chain links TRBV19 to TRBJ1-6; 8 bases match TRBD1. This CDR3 is built from 14 residues. Trimming took 5 bases from V and 10 from J; bases not matched to a gene: 7. The germline V gene encodes CDR1 LNHDA and CDR2 SQIVND (reference sequence). The CDR3 region is CASSSTGGGSPLHF. The CDR3 coding sequence is TGTGCCAGTAGTTCAACAGGGGGTGGATCACCCCTCCACTTT.

As regards this clonotype: The germline gene is not matched at one end of the junction; a read error may be the cause. The chain combines TRBV5-6 with TRBJ2-2; D perhaps matches TRBD1 (5 bases). This CDR3 is built from 16 residues. Per the germline V gene, CDR1 is SGHDT and CDR2 is YYEEEE. The CDR3 region has the DNA TGTGCCGGCAGCTTGGCCTACAGGTTCGACACCGGGGAGCTGTTTTTT. This encodes CAGSLAYRFDTGELFF.

The chain is built from TRBV6-7 and TRBJ1-2, with a weak D call TRBD1 (6 bases). TRBV6-7 is designated an ORF whose function remains uncertain. The CDR3 runs to 13 residues. The CDR3 DNA reads as TGTGGCAGTCTTCCACAGGGATCACCTGGCTACACCTTC. Translating gives CGSLPQGSPGYTF.